This T cell receptor beta chain came from a study of T-cell memory formation after mild COVID-19. TCRdb recomputed calls from the 5' RACE reads with MiXCR, one row per CDR3 protein. Altogether 550,000 to 700,000 distinct CDR3 sequences are present, 15% to 20% being singletons, with the ten largest covering roughly 8%. The sequencing sample was made of PBMCs or a T cell subset sorted from them (not recorded which). This sequence originates from an adult woman who had mild COVID-19 (a few samples of this study predate the infection). Cell type and time point are not known.

The CDR3 loop reads CSGWPIRTEAFF. In DNA form, the CDR3 reads TGCAGCGGGTGGCCTATCCGCACTGAAGCTTTCTTT. The V call is TRBV29-1, the J call TRBJ1-1; D remains ambiguous. CDR1 SQVTM and CDR2 ANQGSEA come from the germline V gene. V lost 7 bases to trimming and J lost 4 bases, with 13 bases between them. The CDR3 extends over 12 amino acids. Looking up the rest from reference TRBV29-1 and TRBJ1-1 gives the full variable domain: SAVISQKPSRDICQRGTSLTIQCQVDSQVTMMFWYRQQPGQSLTLIATANQGSEATYESGFVIDKFPISRPNLTFSTLTVSNMSPEDSSIYLCSGWPIRTEAFFGQGTRLTVV.